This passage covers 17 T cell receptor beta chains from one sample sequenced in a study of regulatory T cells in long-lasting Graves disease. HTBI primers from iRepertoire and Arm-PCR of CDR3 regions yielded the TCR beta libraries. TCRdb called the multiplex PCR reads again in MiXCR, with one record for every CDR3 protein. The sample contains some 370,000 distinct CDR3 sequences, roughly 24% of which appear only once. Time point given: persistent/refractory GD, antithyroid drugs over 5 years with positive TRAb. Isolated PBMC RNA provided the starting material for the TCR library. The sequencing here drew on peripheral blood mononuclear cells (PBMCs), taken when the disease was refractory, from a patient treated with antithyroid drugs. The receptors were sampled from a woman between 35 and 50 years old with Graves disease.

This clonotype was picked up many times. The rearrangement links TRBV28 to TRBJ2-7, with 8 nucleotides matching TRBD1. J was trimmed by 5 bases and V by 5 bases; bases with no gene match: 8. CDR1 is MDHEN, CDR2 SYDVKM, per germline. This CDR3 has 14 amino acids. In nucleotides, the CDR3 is TGTGCCAGCAGTCCCGGGACAGGTCTGGACGAGCAGTACTTC. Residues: CASSPGTGLDEQYF.

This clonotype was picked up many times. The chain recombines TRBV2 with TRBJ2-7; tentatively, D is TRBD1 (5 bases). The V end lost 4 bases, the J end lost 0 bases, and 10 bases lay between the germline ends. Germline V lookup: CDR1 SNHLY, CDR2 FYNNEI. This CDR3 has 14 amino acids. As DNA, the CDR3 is TGTGCCAGCAGTGCCGACAGTTACTCCTACGAGCAGTACTTC. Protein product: CASSADSYSYEQYF.

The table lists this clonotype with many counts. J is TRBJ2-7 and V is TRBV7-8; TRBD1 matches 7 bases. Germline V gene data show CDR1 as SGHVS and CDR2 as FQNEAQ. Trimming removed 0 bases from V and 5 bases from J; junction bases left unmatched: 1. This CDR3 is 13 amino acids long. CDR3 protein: CASSLAGQNEQYF. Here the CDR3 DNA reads TGTGCCAGCAGCTTAGCGGGACAGAACGAGCAGTACTTC. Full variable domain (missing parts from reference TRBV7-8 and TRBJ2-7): GAGVSQSPRYKVAKRGQDVALRCDPISGHVSLFWYQQALGQGPEFLTYFQNEAQLDKSGLPSDRFFAERPEGSVSTLKIQRTQQEDSAVYLCASSLAGQNEQYFGPGTRLTVT.

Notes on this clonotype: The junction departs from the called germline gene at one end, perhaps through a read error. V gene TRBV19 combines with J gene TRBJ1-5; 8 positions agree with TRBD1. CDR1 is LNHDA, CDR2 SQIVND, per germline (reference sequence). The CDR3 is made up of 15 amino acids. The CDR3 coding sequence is TGTGTCAGTAGAAAGGACAGGGAAGGGAATCAGCCCCAGCATTTT. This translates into CVSRKDREGNQPQHF.

CDR3 protein: CASSQASSGRWNEQFF. The CDR3 DNA reads TGCGCCAGCAGCCAAGCTAGTAGCGGGAGATGGAATGAGCAGTTCTTC. The chain has TRBV4-1 and TRBJ2-1, with 9 nucleotides matching TRBD2. CDR3 size: 16 residues. Germline CDR1 MGHRA, CDR2 YSYEKL. With 1 base clipped from V and 7 bases from J, the junction kept 8 bases outside the gene matches.

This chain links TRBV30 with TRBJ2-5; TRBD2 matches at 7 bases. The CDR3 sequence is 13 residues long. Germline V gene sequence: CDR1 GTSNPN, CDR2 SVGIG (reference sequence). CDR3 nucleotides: TGTACCTCTTCACGGGGGGATCAAGAGACCCAGTACTTC. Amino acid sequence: CTSSRGDQETQYF.

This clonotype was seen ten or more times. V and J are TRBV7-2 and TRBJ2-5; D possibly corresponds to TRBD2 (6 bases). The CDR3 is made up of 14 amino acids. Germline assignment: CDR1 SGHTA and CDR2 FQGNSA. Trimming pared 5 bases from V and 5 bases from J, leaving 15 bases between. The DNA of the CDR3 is TGTGCCAGCAGCCCGGGGGACCGCTTGGAGACCCAGTACTTC. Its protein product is CASSPGDRLETQYF.

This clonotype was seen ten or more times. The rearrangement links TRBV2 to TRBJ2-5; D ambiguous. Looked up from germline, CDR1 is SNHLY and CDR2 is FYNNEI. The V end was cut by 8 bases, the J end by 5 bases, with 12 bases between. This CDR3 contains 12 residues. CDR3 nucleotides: TGTGCCAGCTCTCGTGGGCGGGAGACCCAGTACTTC. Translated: CASSRGRETQYF.

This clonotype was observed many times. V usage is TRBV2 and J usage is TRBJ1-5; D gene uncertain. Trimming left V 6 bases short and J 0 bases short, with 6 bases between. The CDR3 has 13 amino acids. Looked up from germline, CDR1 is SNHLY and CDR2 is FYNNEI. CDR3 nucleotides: TGTGCCAGCAGCTTAAATAGCAATCAGCCCCAGCATTTT. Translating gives CASSLNSNQPQHF.

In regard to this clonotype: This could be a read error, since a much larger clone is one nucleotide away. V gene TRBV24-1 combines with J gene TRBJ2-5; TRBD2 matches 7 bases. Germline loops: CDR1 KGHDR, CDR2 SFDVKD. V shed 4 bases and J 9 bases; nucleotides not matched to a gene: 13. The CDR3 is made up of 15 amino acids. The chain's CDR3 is CATSDATGGKEAQYF. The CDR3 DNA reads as TGTGCCACCAGTGACGCTACGGGGGGAAAGGAGGCCCAGTACTTC.

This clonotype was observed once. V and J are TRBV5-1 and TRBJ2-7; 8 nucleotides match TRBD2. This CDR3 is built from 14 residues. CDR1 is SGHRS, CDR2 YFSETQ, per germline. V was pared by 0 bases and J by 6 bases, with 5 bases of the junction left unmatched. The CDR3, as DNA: TGCGCCAGCAGCTTGGGAGCGGGAGCCCTCGAGCAGTACTTC. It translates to CASSLGAGALEQYF.

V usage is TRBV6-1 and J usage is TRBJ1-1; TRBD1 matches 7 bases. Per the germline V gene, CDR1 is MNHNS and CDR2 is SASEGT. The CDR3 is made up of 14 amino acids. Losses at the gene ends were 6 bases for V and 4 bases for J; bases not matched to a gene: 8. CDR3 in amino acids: CASRSDRDGTEAFF. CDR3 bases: TGTGCCAGCAGGTCAGACAGGGATGGCACTGAAGCTTTCTTT.

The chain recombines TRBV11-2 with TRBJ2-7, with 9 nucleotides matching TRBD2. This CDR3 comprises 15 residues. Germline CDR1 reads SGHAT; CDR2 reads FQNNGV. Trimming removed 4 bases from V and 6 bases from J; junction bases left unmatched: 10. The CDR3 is CASSSTPGLAGEQYF. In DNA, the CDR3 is TGTGCCAGCAGCTCAACGCCGGGACTAGCAGGCGAGCAGTACTTC.

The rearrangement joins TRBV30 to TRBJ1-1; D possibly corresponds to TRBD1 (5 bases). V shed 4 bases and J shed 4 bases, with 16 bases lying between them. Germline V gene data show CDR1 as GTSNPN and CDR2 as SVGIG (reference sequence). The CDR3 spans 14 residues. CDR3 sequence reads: CAWTHPGWVTEAFF. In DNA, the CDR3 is TGTGCCTGGACGCATCCAGGGTGGGTCACTGAAGCTTTCTTT.

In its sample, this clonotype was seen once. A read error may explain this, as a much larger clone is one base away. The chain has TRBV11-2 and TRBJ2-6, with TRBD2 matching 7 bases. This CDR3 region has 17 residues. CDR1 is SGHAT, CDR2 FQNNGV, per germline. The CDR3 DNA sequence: TGTGCCAGCAGCTCCTTTCGGGACTACTCTGAGGCCAACGTCCTGACTTTC. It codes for CASSSFRDYSEANVLTF. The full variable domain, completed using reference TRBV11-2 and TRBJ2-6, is EAGVAQSPRYKIIEKRQSVAFWCNPISGHATLYWYQQILGQGPKLLIQFQNNGVVDDSQLPKDRFSAERLKGVDSTLKIQPAKLEDSAVYLCASSSFRDYSEANVLTFGAGSRLTVL.

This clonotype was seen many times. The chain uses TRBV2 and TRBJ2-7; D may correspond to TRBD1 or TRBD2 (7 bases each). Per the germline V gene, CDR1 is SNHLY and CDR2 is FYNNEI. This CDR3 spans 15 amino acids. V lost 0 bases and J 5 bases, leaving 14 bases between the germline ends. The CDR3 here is CASSEAEGGGNEQYF. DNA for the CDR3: TGTGCCAGCAGTGAAGCGGAGGGAGGGGGCAACGAGCAGTACTTC. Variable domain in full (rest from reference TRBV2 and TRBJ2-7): EPEVTQTPSHQVTQMGQEVILRCVPISNHLYFYWYRQILGQKVEFLVSFYNNEISEKSEIFDDQFSVERPDGSNFTLKIRSTKLEDSAMYFCASSEAEGGGNEQYFGPGTRLTVT.

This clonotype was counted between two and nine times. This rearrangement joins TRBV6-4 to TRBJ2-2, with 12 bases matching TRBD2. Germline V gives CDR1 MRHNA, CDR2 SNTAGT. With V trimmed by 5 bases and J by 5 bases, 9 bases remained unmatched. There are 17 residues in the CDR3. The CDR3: CASSYLGLAGPTGELFF. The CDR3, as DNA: TGTGCCAGCAGTTACTTAGGACTAGCGGGACCAACCGGGGAGCTGTTTTTT.